Presented here are 14 T cell receptor beta chains from one specimen sequenced in a study of blood T cell repertoires in COVID-19. Some clones are missing from TCRdb's copy, which holds only in-frame ones; the method was immunoSEQ multiplex PCR. This sample has roughly 200,000 clones, with almost 90% found just once. The sample consisted of peripheral blood. The receptor source for this set is a man younger than 35 with active or convalescent COVID-19.

This CDR3 is CAWSVGAPYVGNTIYF. DNA of the CDR3: TGTGCCTGGAGTGTGGGGGCTCCATATGTAGGAAACACCATATATTTT. The V call is TRBV30, the J call TRBJ1-3, with a possible D match to TRBD1 (6 bases). V dropped 0 bases and J dropped 4 bases, with 16 bases sitting between them. The CDR3 length is 16 residues. Germline loops: CDR1 GTSNPN, CDR2 SVGIG (reference sequence).

V is TRBV5-6 and J is TRBJ1-1; D ambiguous. Germline CDR1 is SGHDT and CDR2 is YYEEEE. Trimming removed 3 bases at V and 1 base at J, with 16 bases between. The CDR3 has 16 residues. CDR3 bases: TGTGCCAGCAGCTCCAGCGTCAGGAGGACGAACACTGAAGCTTTCTTT. This sequence encodes CASSSSVRRTNTEAFF. Full variable domain (remainder filled in from reference TRBV5-6 and TRBJ1-1): DAGVTQSPTHLIKTRGQQVTLRCSPKSGHDTVSWYQQALGQGPQFIFQYYEEEERQRGNFPDRFSGHQFPNYSSELNVNALLLGDSALYLCASSSSVRRTNTEAFFGQGTRLTVV.

The chain is built from TRBV18 and TRBJ2-1; 8 bases fit TRBD2. Per the germline V gene, CDR1 is KGHSH and CDR2 is LQKENI. There are 15 residues in the CDR3. V lost 4 bases, J lost 0 bases, and 2 bases stayed unmatched. The CDR3 coding sequence is TGTGCCAGCTCACTAGCGGGACCCTCCTACAATGAGCAGTTCTTC. Protein product: CASSLAGPSYNEQFF.

This clone was recorded once. V is TRBV7-9 and J is TRBJ2-7, with 12 bases lining up with TRBD2. The J segment lost 3 bases and the V segment lost 2 bases, leaving 5 bases of the junction unmatched. This CDR3 is built from 16 residues. From germline, CDR1 is SEHNR and CDR2 FQNEAQ (reference sequence). DNA of the CDR3: TGTGCCAGCAGCTTACTGACTAGCGGGGGAAACTACGAGCAGTACTTC. Amino acids: CASSLLTSGGNYEQYF.

The gene calls are TRBV12-3 or TRBV12-4 and TRBJ2-1; unclear D gene. The V gene lost 3 bases and the J gene lost 15 bases, with 15 bases spanning the gap. The CDR3 runs to 12 residues. The CDR3: CASSLNVNRWFF. CDR3 coding DNA: TGTGCCAGCAGTTTGAACGTAAATAGATGGTTCTTC.

The chain has TRBV6-5 and TRBJ1-5, with TRBD1 matching 7 bases. CDR1 MNHEY and CDR2 SVGAGI come from the germline V gene. This CDR3 has 15 amino acids. The trim removed 7 bases at V and 5 bases at J, leaving 11 bases unmatched. The chain's CDR3 is CASIPDRVWDQPQHF. As DNA, the CDR3 is TGTGCCAGCATCCCCGACAGGGTCTGGGATCAGCCCCAGCATTTT.

V and J are TRBV3-1 (or the pseudogene TRBV3-2) and TRBJ2-1, with 11 bases lining up with TRBD2. The junction had 4 bases not matched to a gene; V was cut back by 5 bases and J by 4 bases. The CDR3 has 15 residues. CDR1 and CDR2 (germline): LGHDT, YNNKEL (reference sequence). As DNA, the CDR3 is TGTGCCAGCAGCTCCGGGACTAGCGGTTACAATGAGCAGTTCTTC. Translating gives CASSSGTSGYNEQFF.

The V and J genes are TRBV29-1 and TRBJ2-3; 9 bases line up with TRBD1. CDR3 length: 21 residues. Per the germline V gene, CDR1 is SQVTM and CDR2 is ANQGSEA. V gave up 0 bases and J gave up 0 bases; unmatched junction bases: 19. CDR3 sequence: CSVEERSTGQGRFQSTDTQYF. The CDR3 DNA follows: TGCAGCGTTGAAGAGAGGAGTACGGGACAGGGTCGTTTTCAGAGCACAGATACGCAGTATTTT.

The rearrangement uses TRBV29-1 and TRBJ2-5, with TRBD1 identical over 8 bases. The V segment lost 2 bases and the J segment 4 bases; nucleotides outside the gene matches: 3. The CDR3 contains 13 residues. In germline, CDR1 is SQVTM, CDR2 ANQGSEA. CDR3 nucleotides: TGCAGCGTTGAACAGGGGGCCCCAGAGACCCAGTACTTC. Translated, it gives CSVEQGAPETQYF. Drawing the rest from reference TRBV29-1 and TRBJ2-5, the complete variable domain is SAVISQKPSRDICQRGTSLTIQCQVDSQVTMMFWYRQQPGQSLTLIATANQGSEATYESGFVIDKFPISRPNLTFSTLTVSNMSPEDSSIYLCSVEQGAPETQYFGPGTRLLVL.

The chain joins TRBV12-3 or TRBV12-4 to TRBJ2-1, with D possibly TRBD1 on 5 matching bases. The V and J ends lost 4 bases and 4 bases respectively, with 8 bases between them. The CDR3 covers 13 residues. The CDR3: CASSSAGYNEQFF. The CDR3 DNA reads as TGTGCCAGCAGTTCCGCAGGGTACAATGAGCAGTTCTTC.

The chain combines TRBV6-1 with TRBJ2-7; D gene unclear. Germline V lookup: CDR1 MNHNS, CDR2 SASEGT. V was pared by 1 base and J by 1 base, with 11 bases between. The CDR3 sequence is 15 residues long. CDR3 loop: CASSEGPYPSYEQYF. The CDR3 nucleotides are TGTGCCAGCAGTGAAGGGCCATATCCTTCCTACGAGCAGTACTTC.

The gene calls are TRBV16 and TRBJ1-1; 9 nucleotides agree with TRBD1. This CDR3 spans 15 amino acids. V dropped 0 bases and J dropped 7; count of bases not matched to a gene: 6. CDR1 and CDR2 from the germline V gene are KGHSY and FQNENV. CDR3: CASSQSDRGWVEAFF. The DNA of the CDR3 is TGTGCCAGCAGCCAATCGGACAGGGGTTGGGTTGAAGCTTTCTTT.

The chain combines TRBV6-5 with TRBJ2-1; 15 bases match TRBD2. Germline V gene data show CDR1 as MNHEY and CDR2 as SVGAGI. This CDR3 is 14 amino acids long. The ends lost 6 bases at V and 14 bases at J; junction bases unmatched: 8. The CDR3 here is CASRIPGLAGGEFF. The CDR3 DNA reads TGTGCCAGCAGGATACCCGGACTAGCGGGGGGGGAGTTCTTC.

V usage is TRBV27 and J usage is TRBJ1-2; D is unresolved. V dropped 5 bases and J dropped 4 bases, with 17 bases sitting between them. The CDR3 is 15 amino acids. CDR1 and CDR2 (germline): MNHEY, SMNVEV (reference sequence). CDR3 sequence reads: CASSPYQYVGYGYTF. The DNA for the CDR3 is TGTGCCAGCAGTCCGTACCAATACGTCGGCTATGGCTACACCTTC.